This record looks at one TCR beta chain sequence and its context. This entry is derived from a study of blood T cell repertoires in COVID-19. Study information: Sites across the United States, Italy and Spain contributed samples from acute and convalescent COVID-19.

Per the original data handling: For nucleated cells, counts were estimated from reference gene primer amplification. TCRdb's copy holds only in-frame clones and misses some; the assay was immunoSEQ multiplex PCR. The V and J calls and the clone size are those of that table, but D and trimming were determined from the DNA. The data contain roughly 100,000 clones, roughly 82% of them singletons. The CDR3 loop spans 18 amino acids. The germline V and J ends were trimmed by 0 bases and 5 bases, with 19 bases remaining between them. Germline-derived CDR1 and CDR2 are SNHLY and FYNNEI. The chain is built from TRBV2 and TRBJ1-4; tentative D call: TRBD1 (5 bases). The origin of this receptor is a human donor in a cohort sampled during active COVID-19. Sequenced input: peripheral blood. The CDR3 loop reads CASSEALIGGWENEKLFF. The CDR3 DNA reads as TGTGCCAGCAGTGAAGCGCTTATCGGGGGGTGGGAGAATGAAAAACTGTTTTTT. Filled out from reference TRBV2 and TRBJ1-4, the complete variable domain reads EPEVTQTPSHQVTQMGQEVILRCVPISNHLYFYWYRQILGQKVEFLVSFYNNEISEKSEIFDDQFSVERPDGSNFTLKIRSTKLEDSAMYFCASSEALIGGWENEKLFFGSGTQLSVL.